A selection of T cell receptor beta chains follows, all from one sample in a study of T cells after posttransplantation cyclophosphamide. Data came from immunoSEQ multiplex PCR; TCRdb stores just in-frame clones and leaves some out. Among roughly 21,000 clones listed, around 91% were seen once. This specimen consisted of PBMCs, obtained roughly 350 days after allogeneic stem cell transplant with calcineurin inhibitor and methotrexate. Receptors originate from a female patient aged 30 to 45 who received an allogeneic stem cell transplant from an unrelated donor, was CMV-positive, and had acute and chronic GVHD. Some T cells may have originated in the graft donor. Each CDR3 is given with its conserved first and last residue. The order of the fields is clone size, J gene, D gene, V gene, CDR3 protein, CDR3 DNA. D genes are given only for firm matches. Part of the rows lack a size; the others show once, few, many or a class for expanded clones.

clone size: NA; J gene: TRBJ1-5; D gene: NA; V gene: TRBV7-9; CDR3 protein: CASSLDSSNQPQHF; CDR3 DNA: TGTGCCAGCAGCTTGGACAGTTCCAATCAGCCCCAGCATTTT
clone size: NA; J gene: TRBJ2-5; D gene: TRBD1; V gene: TRBV6-6; CDR3 protein: CASKDRGWETQYF; CDR3 DNA: TGTGCCAGCAAGGACAGGGGGTGGGAGACCCAGTACTTC
clone size: NA; J gene: TRBJ2-3; D gene: TRBD2; V gene: TRBV7-8; CDR3 protein: CASSLGTSGSPTDTQYF; CDR3 DNA: TGTGCCAGCAGCTTAGGGACTAGCGGTTCCCCCACAGATACGCAGTATTTT
clone size: NA; J gene: TRBJ2-2; D gene: NA; V gene: TRBV27; CDR3 protein: CASSLGLGGAGELFF; CDR3 DNA: TGTGCCAGCAGTTTAGGACTCGGGGGAGCCGGGGAGCTGTTTTTT
clone size: NA; J gene: TRBJ2-1; D gene: NA; V gene: TRBV5-1; CDR3 protein: CASSLVEDTRFF; CDR3 DNA: TGCGCCAGCAGCTTGGTTGAGGATACCAGGTTCTTC
clone size: NA; J gene: TRBJ2-5; D gene: NA; V gene: TRBV2; CDR3 protein: CASSDTGFRPGQETQYF; CDR3 DNA: TGTGCCAGCAGTGATACGGGTTTCCGGCCGGGTCAAGAGACCCAGTACTTC
clone size: NA; J gene: TRBJ2-1; D gene: NA; V gene: TRBV14; CDR3 protein: CASSQLLTVRPDNEQFF; CDR3 DNA: TGTGCCAGCAGTCAACTGCTGACAGTCCGTCCGGACAATGAGCAGTTCTTC
clone size: NA; J gene: TRBJ1-2; D gene: NA; V gene: TRBV19; CDR3 protein: CASKAREGKSDYGYTF; CDR3 DNA: TGTGCCAGTAAGGCCAGGGAGGGGAAAAGCGACTATGGCTACACCTTC
clone size: NA; J gene: TRBJ2-2; D gene: NA; V gene: TRBV5-1; CDR3 protein: CASSLVTSPKTGELFF; CDR3 DNA: TGCGCCAGCAGCTTGGTCACTAGCCCTAAAACCGGGGAGCTGTTTTTT
clone size: NA; J gene: TRBJ2-3; D gene: TRBD1; V gene: TRBV14; CDR3 protein: CASSQDRGQGRGTTRGTDTQYF; CDR3 DNA: TGTGCCAGCAGCCAAGATCGGGGACAGGGACGAGGGACTACTAGGGGGACAGATACGCAGTATTTT
clone size: NA; J gene: TRBJ1-1; D gene: NA; V gene: TRBV6-1; CDR3 protein: CASSQKQVLSEAFF; CDR3 DNA: TGTGCCAGCAGTCAAAAACAGGTTCTGAGTGAAGCTTTCTTT
clone size: NA; J gene: TRBJ2-3; D gene: TRBD2; V gene: TRBV5-6; CDR3 protein: CASSLGLAGGTDTQYF; CDR3 DNA: TGTGCCAGCAGCTTGGGGCTAGCGGGAGGGACAGATACGCAGTATTTT
clone size: NA; J gene: TRBJ2-2; D gene: TRBD2; V gene: TRBV5-1; CDR3 protein: CASGSLAGVTGELFF; CDR3 DNA: TGCGCCAGCGGTAGCCTAGCGGGAGTCACCGGGGAGCTGTTTTTT
clone size: NA; J gene: TRBJ2-2; D gene: NA; V gene: TRBV21-1; CDR3 protein: CASSFPGGLRRWRTGELFF; CDR3 DNA: TGTGCCAGCAGCTTTCCTGGGGGACTCAGAAGGTGGCGCACCGGGGAGCTGTTTTTT
clone size: NA; J gene: TRBJ2-3; D gene: TRBD2; V gene: TRBV4-2; CDR3 protein: CASSPGTSGSTDTQYF; CDR3 DNA: TGTGCCAGCAGCCCAGGGACTAGCGGGAGCACAGATACGCAGTATTTT
clone size: once; J gene: TRBJ2-2; D gene: NA; V gene: TRBV2; CDR3 protein: CASSVSTGELFF; CDR3 DNA: TGTGCCAGCAGTGTCTCCACCGGGGAGCTGTTTTTT
clone size: NA; J gene: TRBJ1-2; D gene: TRBD1; V gene: TRBV19; CDR3 protein: CATKGQGNYGHTF; CDR3 DNA: TGTGCCACCAAGGGACAGGGAAACTATGGCCACACCTTC
clone size: NA; J gene: TRBJ1-1; D gene: TRBD1; V gene: TRBV27; CDR3 protein: CASSYTRDSLEAFF; CDR3 DNA: TGTGCCAGCAGTTATACTCGGGACAGCCTTGAAGCTTTCTTT
clone size: NA; J gene: TRBJ1-4; D gene: NA; V gene: TRBV6-1; CDR3 protein: CASSEGGGEKLFF; CDR3 DNA: TGTGCCAGCAGTGAAGGCGGGGGGGAAAAACTGTTTTTT
clone size: NA; J gene: TRBJ2-1; D gene: TRBD2; V gene: TRBV5-6; CDR3 protein: CASSERTSGDNEQFF; CDR3 DNA: TGTGCCAGCAGCGAGAGGACTAGCGGGGACAATGAGCAGTTCTTC
clone size: NA; J gene: TRBJ2-5; D gene: TRBD1; V gene: TRBV6-1; CDR3 protein: CASSVDRAETQYF; CDR3 DNA: TGTGCCAGCAGTGTGGACAGGGCGGAGACCCAGTACTTC